These 30 T cell receptor beta chains came from one sample sequenced in a study of blood T cell repertoires in COVID-19. Assay: immunoSEQ multiplex PCR; the TCRdb copy retains only in-frame clones and omits some. The repertoire holds 280,000 or so clones, with approximately 91% as singletons. The sequenced sample was peripheral blood. Source of these receptors: a man younger than 35 with active or convalescent COVID-19.

This chain connects TRBV7-8 to TRBJ2-6; 12 bases line up with TRBD1. CDR3 length equals 18 residues. Per the germline V gene, CDR1 is SGHVS and CDR2 is FQNEAQ. V lost 6 bases and J lost 3; bases outside the gene matches: 9. CDR3 bases: TGTGCCAGCAGGGGGCCGGGACAGGGGGCTCGTGGGGCCAACGTCCTGACTTTC. Translating it yields CASRGPGQGARGANVLTF.

The gene calls are TRBV5-4 and TRBJ2-3; 9 bases align to TRBD2. The germline V gene has CDR1 SGHNT and CDR2 YYREEE (reference sequence). Trimming at V came to 3 bases and at J to 4 bases, leaving 9 bases not matched to a gene. The CDR3 extends over 16 amino acids. The CDR3 region has the DNA TGTGCCAGCAGCTCCGACGGCGGGGGGGCGTCAGATACGCAGTATTTT. Its translation is CASSSDGGGASDTQYF.

This clone has just one count. The V gene is TRBV11-2, the J gene TRBJ1-1, with D possibly TRBD1 on 5 matching bases. Trimming removed 4 bases from V and 6 bases from J, with 12 bases in between. The germline V gene encodes CDR1 SGHAT and CDR2 FQNNGV. The CDR3 spans 13 residues. CDR3 amino acids: CASSSTQGPEAFF. CDR3 bases: TGTGCCAGCAGCTCCACCCAGGGCCCTGAAGCTTTCTTT.

The table lists this clone with a count of one. The chain employs TRBV5-4 and TRBJ1-1; D is undetermined. Germline V CDR1 and CDR2: SGHNT, YYREEE (reference sequence). Trimming took off 6 bases at V and 7 bases at J, with 16 bases between the two ends. The CDR3 is made up of 13 amino acids. This CDR3 reads CASNFYSGFEAFF. The CDR3 nucleotides read TGTGCCAGCAACTTTTACAGTGGGTTTGAAGCTTTCTTT.

The V and J genes are TRBV7-2 and TRBJ1-4; possible D gene TRBD1, 5 bases. CDR1 SGHTA and CDR2 FQGNSA come from the germline V gene. This CDR3 has 15 amino acids. Trimming took 5 bases from V and 7 from J, leaving 17 bases between them. In nucleotides, the CDR3 is TGTGCCAGCAGCGAACGCGGGGGATTCGGTGAAAAACTGTTTTTT. Translating it yields CASSERGGFGEKLFF.

The V and J genes are TRBV2 and TRBJ2-3, with D maybe TRBD1 (5 bases). The CDR3 length is 15 residues. The germline V gene encodes CDR1 SNHLY and CDR2 FYNNEI. V was cut by 1 base and J by 4 bases, with 12 bases left in between. CDR3 bases: TGTGCCAGCAGTGAAGATGCCAGGGCCCCAGATACGCAGTATTTT. This encodes CASSEDARAPDTQYF. Looking up the rest from reference TRBV2 and TRBJ2-3 gives the full variable domain: EPEVTQTPSHQVTQMGQEVILRCVPISNHLYFYWYRQILGQKVEFLVSFYNNEISEKSEIFDDQFSVERPDGSNFTLKIRSTKLEDSAMYFCASSEDARAPDTQYFGPGTRLTVL.

Concerning this clone itself: The junction does not match germline at one end; this may be a read error. The DNA for the CDR3 is TGTGCCAGCACTGAAAGGAAGGAGAGCAATCAGCCCCAGCATTTT. Translated, it gives CASTERKESNQPQHF. The V gene is TRBV6-1, the J gene TRBJ1-5; no reliable D call. Germline V lookup: CDR1 MNHNS, CDR2 SASEGT. There are 15 residues in the CDR3.

The chain combines TRBV12-5 with TRBJ2-5, with 9 bases matching TRBD1. CDR1 is LGHNT, CDR2 FRNRAP, per germline. Germline trimming cut 7 bases from V and 2 bases from J; bases unmatched to any gene: 11. This CDR3 contains 16 residues. The CDR3 DNA sequence: TGTGCTAGTGACGATAGGGGACAGGGCCTGCAAGAGACCCAGTACTTC. This encodes CASDDRGQGLQETQYF.

The chain has TRBV6-6 and TRBJ1-2; no firm D call. Trimming shortened V by 5 bases and J by 5 bases, and 18 bases separated the two germline ends. CDR3 size: 15 residues. CDR1 is MNHNY and CDR2 is SVGAGI in the germline V gene (reference sequence). CDR3 loop: CASSSTPENLYGYTF. CDR3 sequence (DNA): TGTGCCAGCAGTAGTACGCCAGAAAATCTTTATGGCTACACCTTC.

V and J are TRBV7-3 and TRBJ2-7; D possibly corresponds to TRBD1 (6 bases). Looked up from germline, CDR1 is SGHTA and CDR2 is FQGTGA. The CDR3 is made up of 14 amino acids. V was cut by 5 bases and J by 0 bases, with 11 bases left in between. The DNA for the CDR3 is TGTGCCAGCAGCAGACAGGTAAACTCCTACGAGCAGTACTTC. It codes for CASSRQVNSYEQYF.

The chain has TRBV27 and TRBJ1-2, with TRBD1 matching 10 bases. The CDR3 contains 15 residues. Germline trimming cut 3 bases from V and 1 base from J; bases unmatched to any gene: 2. Per the germline V gene, CDR1 is MNHEY and CDR2 is SMNVEV (reference sequence). The CDR3 is CASSFGTGVNYGYTF. The CDR3 DNA follows: TGTGCCAGCAGTTTTGGGACAGGGGTTAACTATGGCTACACCTTC.

The chain has TRBV3-1 (or the pseudogene TRBV3-2) and TRBJ1-4; TRBD1 aligns across 9 bases. Germline CDR1 is LGHDT and CDR2 is YNNKEL (reference sequence). Losses at the gene ends were 3 bases for V and 6 bases for J; bases not matched to a gene: 2. This CDR3 contains 14 residues. The CDR3 loop is CASSQRTGDEKLFF. CDR3 nucleotides: TGTGCCAGCAGCCAGCGGACAGGGGATGAAAAACTGTTTTTT.

The chain joins TRBV11-2 to TRBJ1-4; possibly TRBD1 for D (5 bases). V was trimmed by 5 bases and J by 1 base, leaving 5 bases between them. The CDR3 loop spans 13 amino acids. Germline V lookup: CDR1 SGHAT, CDR2 FQNNGV. The DNA for the CDR3 is TGTGCCAGCAGCAGGGGAACTAATGAAAAACTGTTTTTT. This encodes CASSRGTNEKLFF.

The V gene is TRBV11-2, the J gene TRBJ1-6, with 11 bases lining up with TRBD1. Trimming cost V 5 bases and J 11 bases; bases outside gene matches: 5. Germline V gene sequence: CDR1 SGHAT, CDR2 FQNNGV. The CDR3 is 14 amino acids. This CDR3 is CASSLPGQGAPLHF. In DNA form, the CDR3 reads TGTGCCAGCAGCCTTCCGGGACAGGGGGCACCCCTCCACTTT.

The chain links TRBV12-3 or TRBV12-4 to TRBJ2-7; no clear D. This CDR3 spans 11 amino acids. The germline V and J ends were trimmed by 3 bases and 5 bases, with 5 bases remaining between them. The CDR3 loop reads CASSFHHEQYF. CDR3 nucleotides: TGTGCCAGCAGTTTTCATCACGAGCAGTACTTC.

V gene TRBV2 combines with J gene TRBJ1-4; perhaps TRBD1 as D (5 bases). V was clipped by 7 bases and J by 2 bases, with 11 bases between them. Germline CDR1 is SNHLY and CDR2 is FYNNEI. The CDR3 extends over 14 amino acids. Written as DNA, the CDR3 is TGTGCCAGCAAGATGACAGAGACTAATGAAAAACTGTTTTTT. Encoded protein: CASKMTETNEKLFF.

The rearrangement links TRBV18 to TRBJ1-1, with 9 bases aligning to TRBD1. The V gene's germline CDR1 is KGHSH and CDR2 LQKENI. The CDR3 extends over 15 amino acids. The ends lost 3 bases at V and 2 bases at J; junction bases unmatched: 4. CDR3: CASSPGQGINTEAFF. The CDR3 region has the DNA TGTGCCAGCTCACCGGGACAGGGAATAAACACTGAAGCTTTCTTT.

The CDR3 is CASSQEPGTSDEPNPQETQYF. CDR3 coding DNA: TGTGCCAGCAGCCAAGAACCCGGGACTAGCGACGAACCGAACCCACAAGAGACCCAGTACTTC. The V call is TRBV3-1 (or the pseudogene TRBV3-2), the J call TRBJ2-5, with 10 nucleotides matching TRBD2. The V gene end was trimmed by 0 bases and the J gene end by 2 bases; junction bases not matched to a gene: 18. This CDR3 has 21 amino acids. The germline CDR1 and CDR2 sequences are LGHDT and YNNKEL (reference sequence).

The chain joins TRBV19 to TRBJ2-1; 7 nucleotides agree with TRBD1. CDR1 is LNHDA and CDR2 is SQIVND in the germline V gene (reference sequence). The CDR3 runs 14 residues. After removal of 8 bases from V and 3 bases from J, the junction contained 7 bases not matched to a gene. The CDR3 region is CASRTGTVYNEQFF. In DNA, the CDR3 is TGTGCCAGTCGAACCGGGACAGTCTACAATGAGCAGTTCTTC.

The chain links TRBV5-8 to TRBJ2-7, with D possibly being TRBD1 (5 bases). Trimming left V 2 bases short and J 6 bases short, with 12 bases between. In germline, CDR1 is SGHTS, CDR2 YDEGEE. This CDR3 is built from 13 residues. Here the CDR3 reads CASSFQGVGEQYF. The CDR3 DNA reads TGTGCCAGCAGCTTCCAGGGTGTAGGCGAGCAGTACTTC.

The rearrangement links TRBV5-6 to TRBJ2-1, with D possibly matching TRBD1 (7 bases). CDR3 length: 16 amino acids. V lost 0 bases and J 4 bases, leaving 14 bases between the germline ends. Looked up from germline, CDR1 is SGHDT and CDR2 is YYEEEE. The DNA for the CDR3 is TGTGCCAGCAGCTTGGAAGGGGGCGCGGGGTACAATGAGCAGTTCTTC. Protein product: CASSLEGGAGYNEQFF.

This chain links TRBV5-1 with TRBJ1-1; the match to TRBD1 covers 7 bases. The ends lost 3 bases at V and 0 bases at J; junction bases unmatched: 11. Germline lookup yields CDR1 SGHRS and CDR2 YFSETQ. CDR3 length: 17 amino acids. The CDR3 loop is CASSWLPGQRLNTEAFF. Here the CDR3 DNA reads TGCGCCAGCAGCTGGTTACCGGGACAGCGTTTGAACACTGAAGCTTTCTTT.

V and J are TRBV7-9 and TRBJ1-2; D is undetermined. The CDR3 contains 13 residues. Germline CDR1 SEHNR, CDR2 FQNEAQ (reference sequence). V dropped 5 bases and J dropped 5 bases, with 12 bases sitting between them. CDR3 region: CASSGGVEYGYTF. The CDR3 DNA sequence: TGTGCCAGCAGCGGCGGCGTAGAGTATGGCTACACCTTC.

V is TRBV19 and J is TRBJ1-1; 8 bases are shared with TRBD1. The CDR3 sequence is 18 residues long. The J segment lost 0 bases and the V segment lost 5 bases, leaving 14 bases of the junction unmatched. The germline CDR1 and CDR2 sequences are LNHDA and SQIVND (reference sequence). The CDR3 loop is CASSERLIRGQVNTEAFF. As DNA, the CDR3 is TGTGCCAGTAGTGAACGCCTCATCCGGGGACAGGTGAACACTGAAGCTTTCTTT.

The chain joins TRBV12-5 to TRBJ1-2; no definite D call. Trimming pared 7 bases from V and 5 bases from J, leaving 17 bases between. Germline V lookup: CDR1 LGHNT, CDR2 FRNRAP. This CDR3 comprises 14 residues. CDR3 residues: CASDVRAVGYGYTF. Written as DNA, the CDR3 is TGTGCTAGTGACGTGCGGGCAGTAGGATATGGCTACACCTTC.

V is TRBV5-6 and J is TRBJ2-2; 10 bases match TRBD1. V shed 5 bases, J shed 4 bases, and the junction held 8 bases outside the gene matches. This CDR3 region has 16 residues. CDR1 and CDR2 from the germline V gene are SGHDT and YYEEEE. The chain's CDR3 is CASSAGTGVFTGELFF. DNA of the CDR3: TGTGCCAGCAGTGCCGGGACAGGGGTTTTCACCGGGGAGCTGTTTTTT.

V and J are TRBV9 and TRBJ2-3, with 8 nucleotides matching TRBD2. Germline lookup yields CDR1 SGDLS and CDR2 YYNGEE. The CDR3 totals 15 residues. The J segment lost 1 base and the V segment lost 4 bases, leaving 5 bases of the junction unmatched. The CDR3 nucleotides read TGTGCCAGCAGCCTTGGACTAGCTGGCACAGATACGCAGTATTTT. It codes for CASSLGLAGTDTQYF.

V is TRBV7-8 and J is TRBJ2-5; 10 bases align to TRBD2. There are 19 residues in the CDR3. CDR1 SGHVS and CDR2 FQNEAQ come from the germline V gene. The ends lost 6 bases at V and 1 base at J; junction bases unmatched: 17. CDR3 nucleotide sequence: TGTGCCAGCAGAAAAAGGGGTTTGGCTAGCGGGGGATTCCAAGAGACCCAGTACTTC. Translating it yields CASRKRGLASGGFQETQYF. The full variable domain, rest sourced from reference TRBV7-8 and TRBJ2-5, is GAGVSQSPRYKVAKRGQDVALRCDPISGHVSLFWYQQALGQGPEFLTYFQNEAQLDKSGLPSDRFFAERPEGSVSTLKIQRTQQEDSAVYLCASRKRGLASGGFQETQYFGPGTRLLVL.

This rearrangement joins TRBV29-1 to TRBJ1-4; a possible D gene is TRBD1 (6 bases). V was trimmed by 2 bases and J by 8 bases, leaving 9 bases between them. The CDR3 runs 12 residues. Germline loops: CDR1 SQVTM, CDR2 ANQGSEA. The CDR3 DNA is TGCAGCGTTGAAAGTGACAGGGAAAAACTGTTTTTT. Amino acid sequence: CSVESDREKLFF.

The rearrangement joins TRBV6-4 to TRBJ2-2, with D maybe TRBD1 (5 bases). The CDR3 runs 14 residues. The germline gives CDR1 MRHNA, CDR2 SNTAGT. V gave up 7 bases and J gave up 1 base, with 10 bases separating them. CDR3 region: CASIRRENTGELFF. CDR3 coding DNA: TGTGCCAGCATCCGCAGGGAGAACACCGGGGAGCTGTTTTTT.